These 20 T cell receptor beta chains came from one sample sequenced in a study of cytomegalovirus exposure and HLA in healthy donors. The study ran its PCR with 60 Vbeta and 13 Jbeta primers. Clones were read by immunoSEQ multiplex PCR, and TCRdb kept only the in-frame ones, dropping some. In the table there are about 160,000 clones, about four fifths of which are singletons. Sequencing was performed on PBMCs. Receptors were obtained from a male donor in good health and CMV-seropositive.

On this clone itself: Different DNA sequences within this sample yield the same CDR3. CDR3 residues: CASSRLAGVSNEQYF. The CDR3 DNA reads as TGCGCCAGCAGCCGGCTAGCGGGAGTGTCCAACGAGCAGTACTTC. The chain joins TRBV5-1 to TRBJ2-7; 10 bases are shared with TRBD2. Germline lookup yields CDR1 SGHRS and CDR2 YFSETQ. J gave up 5 bases and V 4 bases, and 9 bases lay outside the gene matches. This CDR3 spans 15 amino acids.

V usage is TRBV7-9 and J usage is TRBJ2-1, with TRBD2 matching over 15 bases. Germline V gives CDR1 SEHNR, CDR2 FQNEAQ (reference sequence). V trimming: 1 base; J trimming: 10 bases; junction bases outside the gene matches: 2. The CDR3 totals 15 residues. This CDR3 reads CASSLGGLAGGEQFF. CDR3 coding DNA: TGTGCCAGCAGCTTAGGGGGACTAGCGGGAGGCGAGCAGTTCTTC.

This chain uses TRBV10-3 with TRBJ2-3, with D hard to call. Germline lookup yields CDR1 ENHRY and CDR2 SYGVKD. The ends were cut back, 4 bases at V and 3 bases at J, with 5 bases in the middle. CDR3 length: 12 amino acids. The CDR3 DNA is TGTGCCATCAGTGTAGAAACAGATACGCAGTATTTT. It translates to CAISVETDTQYF.

This rearrangement joins TRBV30 to TRBJ1-2; TRBD1 matches at 10 bases. The CDR3 has 15 amino acids. Germline assignment: CDR1 GTSNPN and CDR2 SVGIG (reference sequence). J was trimmed by 4 bases and V by 2 bases; bases with no gene match: 7. The CDR3 is CAWSPGQGYTYGYTF. CDR3 DNA: TGTGCCTGGAGTCCGGGACAGGGGTATACCTATGGCTACACCTTC. Complete variable domain (other parts from reference TRBV30 and TRBJ1-2): SQTIHQWPATLVQPVGSPLSLECTVEGTSNPNLYWYRQAAGRGLQLLFYSVGIGQISSEVPQNLSASRPQDRQFILSSKKLLLSDSGFYLCAWSPGQGYTYGYTFGSGTRLTVV.

V is TRBV15 and J is TRBJ1-2; the match to TRBD1 covers 12 bases. CDR3 length: 17 amino acids. Unmatched junction bases numbered 8, after V lost 2 bases and J lost 4 bases. CDR1 and CDR2 from the germline V gene are LNHNV and YYDKDF (reference sequence). The CDR3 spells CATSRPGQGAKGYGYTF. Here the CDR3 DNA reads TGTGCCACCAGCAGACCGGGACAGGGGGCGAAGGGCTATGGCTACACCTTC.

V usage is TRBV28 and J usage is TRBJ1-4; 7 bases are shared with TRBD1. Germline assignment: CDR1 MDHEN and CDR2 SYDVKM. Germline trimming cut 3 bases from V and 4 bases from J; bases unmatched to any gene: 14. This CDR3 contains 18 residues. The CDR3 coding sequence is TGTGCCAGCAGTTTCTCCGCAGGGGGTTCGGGGGTTAATGAAAAACTGTTTTTT. Its translation is CASSFSAGGSGVNEKLFF.

The chain recombines TRBV6-5 with TRBJ2-3, with 7 bases identical to TRBD2. The CDR3 runs to 15 residues. The ends lost 5 bases at V and 6 bases at J; junction bases unmatched: 11. The germline V gene has CDR1 MNHEY and CDR2 SVGAGI. The CDR3 loop reads CASSPPGGAGDTQYF. DNA of the CDR3: TGTGCCAGCAGTCCTCCCGGGGGAGCGGGGGATACGCAGTATTTT.

The chain employs TRBV7-2 and TRBJ2-7, with a weak D call TRBD1 (5 bases). Trimming shortened V by 6 bases and J by 4 bases, and 10 bases separated the two germline ends. Germline V CDR1 and CDR2: SGHTA, FQGNSA. This CDR3 region has 12 residues. The CDR3 sequence: CASSHQGYEQYF. In DNA, the CDR3 is TGTGCCAGCAGTCATCAGGGATACGAGCAGTACTTC.

The chain links TRBV6-5 to TRBJ1-6; a weak D match, TRBD1 (5 bases). V was clipped by 1 base and J by 7 bases, with 11 bases between them. The length of the CDR3 is 15 residues. The V gene's germline CDR1 is MNHEY and CDR2 SVGAGI. CDR3 nucleotides: TGTGCCAGCAGTTACTTGTCAGGGCGCAATTCACCCCTCCACTTT. Translating it yields CASSYLSGRNSPLHF.

This clone was counted only a few times. The chain combines TRBV7-6 with TRBJ1-4, with a possible D match to TRBD1 (5 bases). The CDR3 is made up of 15 amino acids. Trimming took off 3 bases at V and 3 bases at J, with 11 bases between the two ends. Per the germline V gene, CDR1 is SGHVS and CDR2 is FNYEAQ. DNA for the CDR3: TGTGCCAGCAGCTTCGGACACCTAGCTAATGAAAAACTGTTTTTT. It codes for CASSFGHLANEKLFF.

The rearrangement uses TRBV19 and TRBJ2-7; 10 bases line up with TRBD1. The CDR3 is made up of 14 amino acids. Germline-derived CDR1 and CDR2 are LNHDA and SQIVND (reference sequence). V lost 8 bases and J lost 6; bases outside the gene matches: 10. CDR3 DNA sequence: TGTGCCAGTGAGGCCGGGACAGGGGCCGTCGAGCAGTACTTC. Encoded protein: CASEAGTGAVEQYF.

This chain uses TRBV18 with TRBJ1-1; D might be TRBD1 (5 bases). Trimming took off 3 bases at V and 8 bases at J, with 7 bases between the two ends. Germline-derived CDR1 and CDR2 are KGHSH and LQKENI. The CDR3 is made up of 11 amino acids. The CDR3 sequence is CASSPGQEAFF. CDR3 bases: TGTGCCAGCTCACCGGGGCAGGAAGCTTTCTTT.

The chain employs TRBV7-2 and TRBJ2-3; 10 positions agree with TRBD2. Trimming removed 5 bases from V and 8 bases from J; junction bases left unmatched: 13. Germline V gene data show CDR1 as SGHTA and CDR2 as FQGNSA. The CDR3 runs 16 residues. The CDR3 sequence is CASSPRGAGGPSTQYF. The CDR3 coding sequence is TGTGCCAGCAGCCCCCGGGGAGCGGGGGGGCCTAGTACGCAGTATTTT.

This clone was picked up one time. The rearrangement links TRBV2 to TRBJ2-2; TRBD1 is a possible D gene (6 bases). Trimming shortened V by 6 bases and J by 4 bases, and 15 bases separated the two germline ends. Germline CDR1 and CDR2: SNHLY and FYNNEI. This CDR3 is 15 amino acids long. CDR3 DNA sequence: TGTGCCAGCAGCGTACAGGGTTTAGGCACCGGGGAGCTGTTTTTT. Its protein product is CASSVQGLGTGELFF.

This chain joins TRBV13 and TRBJ1-2, with D perhaps TRBD1 (6 bases). Germline lookup yields CDR1 PRHDT and CDR2 FYEKMQ (reference sequence). CDR3 length: 15 residues. The ends were cut back, 5 bases at V and 0 bases at J, with 13 bases in the middle. In DNA form, the CDR3 reads TGTGCCAGCAGCCCGGACAGTGGGGCTAACTATGGCTACACCTTC. This gives the protein CASSPDSGANYGYTF.

The chain uses TRBV28 and TRBJ1-2; 10 bases match TRBD1. The CDR3 sequence is 18 residues long. Trimming cost V 1 base and J 2 bases; bases outside gene matches: 10. The germline V gene has CDR1 MDHEN and CDR2 SYDVKM. CDR3 in amino acids: CASSLFRLRDRGNYGYTF. The CDR3 DNA sequence: TGTGCCAGCAGTTTATTCCGCCTCCGGGACAGGGGCAACTATGGCTACACCTTC.

This chain uses TRBV4-3 with TRBJ2-2, with 7 nucleotides matching TRBD1. The V segment lost 0 bases and the J segment 0 bases; nucleotides outside the gene matches: 10. Germline loops: CDR1 LGHNA, CDR2 YSLEER. The CDR3 covers 19 residues. The DNA of the CDR3 is TGCGCCAGCAGCCAAGACGACAGCAGGGGGAATGCGAACACCGGGGAGCTGTTTTTT. Protein product: CASSQDDSRGNANTGELFF.

V is TRBV2 and J is TRBJ1-6, with D perhaps TRBD1 (6 bases). CDR1 SNHLY and CDR2 FYNNEI come from the germline V gene. The CDR3 has 13 amino acids. Trimming shortened V by 4 bases and J by 10 bases, and 11 bases separated the two germline ends. This CDR3 is CASSGTEKSPLHF. The DNA for the CDR3 is TGTGCCAGCAGTGGGACAGAGAAATCACCCCTCCACTTT.

The chain links TRBV19 to TRBJ1-1; tentatively, D is TRBD1 (5 bases). There are 13 residues in the CDR3. V was pared by 3 bases and J by 2 bases, with 7 bases between. Looked up from germline, CDR1 is LNHDA and CDR2 is SQIVND (reference sequence). Here the CDR3 reads CASSIRGNTEAFF. CDR3 DNA: TGTGCCAGTAGTATTAGGGGCAACACTGAAGCTTTCTTT.

The genes are TRBV2 and TRBJ1-1, with no clear D. Trimming pared 4 bases from V and 6 bases from J, leaving 9 bases between. Germline V gives CDR1 SNHLY, CDR2 FYNNEI. CDR3 length equals 12 residues. The CDR3 spells CASSATISEAFF. CDR3 DNA: TGTGCCAGCAGTGCTACGATTTCTGAAGCTTTCTTT.